Included here is one TCR beta chain sequence, with context. Its antigen is unknown. Nothing much larger sits one base from this clone, and base qualities are not available. The TCR beta CDR3 regions were amplified from the RNA transcripts. The TCR CDR3 was subjected to a first round of RT-PCR using the HTBI primer set and the Qiagen OneStep RT-PCR kit. A second multiplex PCR round built the libraries, followed by size selection and purification. Sequencing of the libraries was done on an Illumina HiSeq2000 using paired-end 100 bp reads. In the paper's pipeline: Raw data were processed with SOAPnuke, discarding reads with adapters, uncalled bases, mean Phred below 15, or no exact constant-primer or identifier match. High-quality paired reads were merged with COPE v1.2.5, and unique nucleotide sequences were defined as clonotypes. MiTCR v1.1 was used to align clonotypes to the IMGT TRBV, TRBD and TRBJ reference segments. The analysis included only V-J combinations with a frequency above 0.0001, which together covered 99% to 99.2% of the repertoires. The TCS score was defined as the ratio of F50 (clonal expansion) to E x V (chaos), calculated using BLOSUM62-based TCRdist between CDR3 peptides within each V-J. Welch's t-statistics and random forest reduced several hundred V-J features to 13, which were used in a naive Bayes classifier (R e1071). The Morisita-Horn index was used to measure how similar the thyroid and blood repertoires were. TCRdb itself trimmed the public reads at Q25 with fastp, ran MiXCR and retained productive beta chains. One record per CDR3 amino acid sequence lists the most common genes and DNA. TCRdb, not the authors, supplied the V and J calls. This sample has over 650,000 distinct CDR3 sequences in its table, and about 45% of those were observed once. The ten most abundant clones make up less than 9.5% of the sample.

Deletion took 3 bases off V and 4 bases off J, with a span of 7 bases between the germline ends. Reading the germline V gene gives CDR1 SGDLS and CDR2 YYNGEE. Taken from cysteine to phenylalanine, the CDR3 has 13 residues. Left in the record is the CDR3 DNA by itself, 39 bases read in frame from the first base. Patients with uncontrolled infections, other autoimmune diseases, pregnancy or lactation were excluded. Diagnoses were based on clinical symptoms, serum thyroxine and TRAb, thyroid ultrasound and orbital computed tomography. Total RNA was extracted using Trizol reagent, and RNA quality was assessed on an Agilent 2100 Bioanalyzer. The sample comes from a study of T cells in Graves' hyperthyroidism and ophthalmopathy (dated by TCRdb to about 2019). Some background on the complete study: TCR V-J signatures able to tell the groups apart were searched for in a discovery cohort of 90 to 100 patients, of whom fewer than 45 had Graves' ophthalmopathy and roughly 58 had stable Graves' hyperthyroidism. Whether ophthalmopathy could be predicted prospectively was tested in an independent validation cohort made up of 18 to 20 hyperthyroidism patients plus 17 patients who later progressed to ophthalmopathy. For training and testing, the 110 or so patients in the discovery cohort were randomly divided in a 7:3 ratio. The study also compared thyroid tissue and blood T-cell repertoires from about six Graves' hyperthyroidism patients. The paper describes TCR Vbeta CDR3 sequencing of about 140 peripheral blood samples, made up of roughly 40 ophthalmopathy patients, over 70 hyperthyroidism patients and 17 progressor patients. Following sampling, methimazole starting at 30 mg daily was given to hyperthyroidism patients, and high-dose intravenous methylprednisolone was given to ophthalmopathy patients. What the work shows at the level of the full study, not this receptor alone: Blood samples also contained most of the expanded thyroid clonotypes (frequency above 0.001), which suggests that blood repertoires may reflect thyroid immune responses. No statistical method was used to fix the sample size in advance, and group allocation was not hidden from the investigators. In validation, progression to ophthalmopathy was predicted by the model with about 70% sensitivity and under 85% specificity, a median of approximately 6.5 months before onset. A 13 V-J signature model separated ophthalmopathy from stable hyperthyroidism, with 87.88% sensitivity and roughly 81% specificity in cross-validation and 80%/75% in testing.

The V and J genes are TRBV9 and TRBJ2-2, with the D call perhaps TRBD1 or TRBD2, as 5 bases match in each case. The sequence was collected from an adult man with Graves' disease, either hyperthyroidism or ophthalmopathy (not recorded which). Sample: peripheral blood or thyroid tissue (not recorded which). The sequenced DNA is TGTGCCAGCAGCGGGGGGAGCACCGGGGAGCTGTTTTTT. Its coded protein is CASSGGSTGELFF.